Below, 6 T cell receptor beta chains from the same sample are listed, as sequenced in a study of tumor-infiltrating lymphocytes in primary liver carcinoma. Extraction of RNA together with DNA used 20-30 mg of unsorted bulk tissue. Using a constant-region primer together with ProtoScript II reverse transcriptase, TCR beta cDNA was made from roughly 520 ng of total RNA. Modified slightly, ARM-PCR produced TCR beta libraries over three nested multiplex PCR rounds. Rounds one and two of PCR, each of 10 cycles, were primed with TRBV1-TRBV30 forward primers and a C-beta reverse primer. TCRdb re-derived calls from the multiplex PCR reads in MiXCR, one entry per CDR3 protein. This repertoire shows over 100,000 distinct CDR3 sequences, less than 75% found once; its top ten account for roughly 7.3%. The sequenced material came from tumor-adjacent normal liver tissue. The origin of the receptors is a woman aged 55 to 70 with primary liver carcinoma and hepatitis B virus infection.

This chain links TRBV4-1 with TRBJ2-7; 7 nucleotides line up with TRBD1. V dropped 7 bases and J dropped 9; count of bases not matched to a gene: 24. The V gene's germline CDR1 is MGHRA and CDR2 YSYEKL. The CDR3 loop spans 17 amino acids. CDR3 amino acids: CASNPPGGDRILWGQYF. The CDR3 DNA reads as TGCGCCAGCAACCCACCCGGTGGGGACAGAATACTCTGGGGGCAGTACTTC.

The chain recombines TRBV5-1 with TRBJ2-5, with D possibly being TRBD1 or TRBD2 (5 bases each). The CDR3 is 14 residues long. Germline V gives CDR1 SGHRS, CDR2 YFSETQ. V lost 5 bases and J 1 base, leaving 12 bases between the germline ends. The CDR3 spells CASRGEGRQETQYF. CDR3 nucleotide sequence: TGCGCCAGCAGGGGTGAGGGACGCCAAGAGACCCAGTACTTC.

The V call is TRBV5-6, the J call TRBJ2-2; TRBD2 might be the D (6 bases). CDR1 is SGHDT and CDR2 is YYEEEE in the germline V gene. The CDR3 loop spans 16 amino acids. V lost 4 bases to trimming and J lost 5 bases, with 18 bases between them. CDR3 sequence: CASSPLGDGRTGELFF. The CDR3, as DNA: TGTGCCAGCAGCCCTCTGGGAGATGGGAGGACCGGGGAGCTGTTTTTT. The variable domain in full, completed from reference TRBV5-6 and TRBJ2-2, reads DAGVTQSPTHLIKTRGQQVTLRCSPKSGHDTVSWYQQALGQGPQFIFQYYEEEERQRGNFPDRFSGHQFPNYSSELNVNALLLGDSALYLCASSPLGDGRTGELFFGEGSRLTVL.

This clonotype was seen repeatedly, ten times or more. This rearrangement joins TRBV12-3 or TRBV12-4 to TRBJ1-1; 12 nucleotides align to TRBD1. The V gene end was trimmed by 5 bases and the J gene end by 0 bases; junction bases not matched to a gene: 7. This CDR3 has 17 amino acids. CDR3 amino acids: CASSRGQGARVNTEAFF. CDR3 nucleotides: TGTGCCAGCAGTAGGGGACAGGGGGCTCGGGTGAACACTGAAGCTTTCTTT.

This clonotype occurred once. A read error is likely, as this CDR3 ends without the conserved phenylalanine or tryptophan. The rearrangement links TRBV29-1 to TRBJ2-5; 9 bases agree with TRBD1. The V gene end was trimmed by 6 bases and the J gene end by 3 bases; junction bases not matched to a gene: 5. The CDR3 contains 13 residues. Germline-derived CDR1 and CDR2 are SQVTM and ANQGSEA. In DNA, the CDR3 is TGCAGCGTAGGACAGGGGATCGAAGAGACCCAGTACCTC. It specifies CSVGQGIEETQYL.

Turning to this clonotype: The conserved phenylalanine or tryptophan normally closing the CDR3 is absent here, so this likely arose from a read error. The chain joins TRBV5-5 to TRBJ2-5; maybe TRBD1 (6 bases). The CDR3 consists of 15 residues. Germline V gene lookup returns CDR1 SGHKS and CDR2 YYEKEE (reference sequence). The CDR3 reads CASNLGATGRETQYL. The DNA for the CDR3 is TGTGCCAGCAACTTGGGGGCTACGGGGCGAGAGACCCAGTACCTC.